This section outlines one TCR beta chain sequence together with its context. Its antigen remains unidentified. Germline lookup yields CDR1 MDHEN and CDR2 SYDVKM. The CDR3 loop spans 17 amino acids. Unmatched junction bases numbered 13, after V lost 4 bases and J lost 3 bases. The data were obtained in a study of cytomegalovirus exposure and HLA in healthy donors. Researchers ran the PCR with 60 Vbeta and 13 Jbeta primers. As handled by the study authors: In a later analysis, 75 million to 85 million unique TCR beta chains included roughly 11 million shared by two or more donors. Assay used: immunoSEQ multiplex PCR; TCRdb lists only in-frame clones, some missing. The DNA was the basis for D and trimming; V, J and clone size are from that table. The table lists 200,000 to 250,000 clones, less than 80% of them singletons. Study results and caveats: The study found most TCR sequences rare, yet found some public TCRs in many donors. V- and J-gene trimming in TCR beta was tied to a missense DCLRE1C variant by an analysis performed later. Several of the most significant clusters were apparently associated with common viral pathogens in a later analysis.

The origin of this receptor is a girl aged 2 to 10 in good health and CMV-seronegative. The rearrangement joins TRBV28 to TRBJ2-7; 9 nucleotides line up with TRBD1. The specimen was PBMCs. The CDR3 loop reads CASSYPVVGDRVYEQYF. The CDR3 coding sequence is TGTGCCAGCAGTTATCCGGTTGTCGGGGACAGGGTCTACGAGCAGTACTTC. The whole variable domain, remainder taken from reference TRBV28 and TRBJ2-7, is DVKVTQSSRYLVKRTGEKVFLECVQDMDHENMFWYRQDPGLGLRLIYFSYDVKMKEKGDIPEGYSVSREKKERFSLILESASTNQTSMYLCASSYPVVGDRVYEQYFGPGTRLTVT.